This T cell receptor (beta chain) was sequenced during a study of cytotoxic CD8 clonotypes in ibrutinib-treated CLL. Study-level information: Partial responders about 24, complete 2; about 12 progressed and some 14 stayed in remission by median around 68 months. Sequencing produced an average of around 260,000 productive templates and 94,082 productive rearrangements per sample. Study conclusions and caveats: With treatment, public clonotypes, which were uncommon, either contracted or remained stable. Baseline clonality exceeded age-matched healthy donors and tracked circulating CD8+ T-cell counts.

Generated by immunoSEQ multiplex PCR, the TCRdb table keeps only in-frame clones and is missing some. The sample contains approximately 100,000 clones, over 60% of which appear only once. CDR3 length equals 14 residues. V was pared by 2 bases and J by 6 bases, with 8 bases of the junction left unmatched. Germline values: CDR1 SGHNT, CDR2 YYREEE (reference sequence). This clone was detected only a few times. Antigen: not known. The chain combines TRBV5-4 with TRBJ2-7, with 7 bases that match TRBD1. The source was PBMCs, collected after 24 months of ibrutinib treatment. This clonotype originated in a human donor with chronic lymphocytic leukemia. DNA for the CDR3: TGTGCCAGCAGCTTAATTACAGGGGAACGCGAGCAGTACTTC. Protein sequence: CASSLITGEREQYF.